The present T cell receptor (beta chain) was sequenced within a study of control samples from healthy donors and cancer patients. The assay was immunoSEQ multiplex PCR, and TCRdb's table has in-frame clones only and misses some. Of 150,000 or so clones listed, approximately 92% are singletons. Germline V gives CDR1 ENHRY, CDR2 SYGVKD. CDR3 length equals 10 residues. The ends were cut back, 8 bases at V and 7 bases at J, with 6 bases in the middle. This clone was seen just once. This receptor was taken from a man between 40 and 49 years old in good health. Input material: blood. The chain joins TRBV10-3 to TRBJ2-1, with D uncertain. CDR3 region: CAIGVNEQFF. CDR3 nucleotide sequence: TGTGCCATCGGTGTTAATGAGCAGTTCTTC.